This T cell receptor beta chain was obtained from a study of blood T cells in healthy people across ages (dated by TCRdb to between 2014 and 2017). Concerning the study at large: In model experiments, template switching captured roughly one uniquely barcoded TCR beta cDNA molecule for every two T cells. Two additional independent replicas of 1 million unique cDNA reads from the same blood draw were analyzed for two donors (one aged 18 to 29 and one aged 80 or older). Donors were grouped into four age groups: young (average roughly 17 years), middle-aged (under 40), aged (about 59) and long-lived (roughly 80). To avoid experimental bias, donors of different ages were spread randomly across the sequencing lanes. The study measured age-related changes in TCR beta repertoire diversity using deep sequencing normalized with unique cDNA molecular identifiers. Overall results and qualifications from the work: As age increased, observed TCR beta diversity per million T cells dropped in a roughly linear way, and a significant reduction was already evident by age about 40. The percentage of naive T cells measured by flow cytometry correlated strongly with observed TCR beta diversity. The CMV infection status of donors was not known, potentially confounding age-related changes in expanded clonotypes. Compared with the aged group, the long-lived group had more naive CD4+ T cells, fewer expanded clones and increased TCR diversity, suggesting age selection. Total diversity estimates from one million sequenced T cells were considered lower bounds and underestimates. Bulk unsorted PBMC profiling prevented conclusive comparison of naive and antigen-experienced compartments.

In its sample, this clonotype was seen a few times. Its antigen is currently not known. No base quality information exists; no much larger clone differs at one position. The receptor library was made with 5' RACE. Sequencing was carried out with an Illumina HiSeq 2500. A second about 6 to 11 cycle PCR used a sample-barcoded 5' primer and a J-beta primer mix. A unique molecular identifier was introduced onto each TCR beta cDNA molecule by a template-switch 5' adaptor carrying 12 random nucleotides. Each sample yielded at least 3 million CDR3-containing paired-end reads. First-strand cDNA was synthesized from all RNA with the Mint cDNA synthesis kit, primed by a TRBC-specific oligonucleotide. Following uracil-DNA glycosylase treatment, a first 18-cycle PCR with universal primers M1SS and BC2_uni_R was performed on all cDNA. In the original analysis: Normalization of each sample was performed by random selection of 1 million high-quality reads, each carrying a distinct molecular identifier. Instead of being binned into consensus sequences, reads that shared molecular identifiers were thrown out. CDR3 identification, clonotype clustering and error correction used MiTCR with a Q25 quality threshold and the strictest error-elimination algorithm. A nonparametric unseen species model with Euler transformation was used to estimate a lower bound on total TCR beta diversity. TCRdb handled the public reads itself, with Q25 trimming in fastp and clone calling in MiXCR, and kept productive beta chains. Every entry covers one CDR3 protein and lists the most common genes and DNA from its rows. The V and J calls come from TCRdb's annotation, not from the publication. The sample table holds about 1.1 million distinct CDR3 sequences, of which roughly two fifths were seen once. Of the sample, about an eighth is held by the ten largest clones.

Donors were 30 to 45 systemically healthy Caucasian individuals from Russia aged roughly 6 to 90 years. Around 10 milliliters of peripheral blood were drawn from each donor into EDTA-treated Vacutainer tubes. Ficoll-Paque density-gradient centrifugation was used to isolate PBMCs, with at least 6.5 million per sample. Trizol reagent was used to extract total RNA from the PBMCs, yielding at least 5.5 micrograms per sample. For every donor, an aliquot of PBMCs went through flow cytometry to measure the percentages of naive CD45RAhigh/CD27high T cells. The germline V gene (reference sequence) provides CDR1 DFQATT and CDR2 SNEGSKA. From cysteine to phenylalanine, the CDR3 is 12 amino acids long. Only the CDR3 part of the read is kept: 36 bases, read in frame from the first base. Cut back by 4 bases and 1 base, the V and J ends lie 5 bases apart.

This sequence originates from a man between 18 and 35 years old in good health. Sequencing was carried out using blood. The V and J segments used are TRBV20-1 and TRBJ2-1; no D gene can be assigned with confidence. The nucleotide sequence is TGCAGTGCTACTATATCCTACAATGAGCAGTTCTTC. Its product reads: CSATISYNEQFF.